This TCR beta chain derives from a study of T cell repertoires in cytomegalovirus infection. Study-wide context: It was the public TCR beta signatures that indicated both CMV infection and matching HLA type. Study-wide points: CMV carriers with the relevant HLA were identified by cumulative public TCR beta family frequency. Clonotype analysis showed dominance of the ex vivo response by HLA-C-restricted CMV-specific TCR beta clonotypes.

Via MiXCR, TCRdb re-called the reads, giving one row per CDR3 protein. The sample lists around 530,000 distinct CDR3 sequences, 26% occurring once. This clonotype was picked up a small number of times. Its antigen remains unidentified. Germline-derived CDR1 and CDR2 are ENHRY and SYGVKD. CDR3 size: 19 residues. Unmatched junction bases numbered 9, after V lost 6 bases and J lost 1 base. Input material: PBMCs. V and J are TRBV10-3 and TRBJ2-1; 16 bases agree with TRBD2. The TCR sequence derives from a human donor in good health (CMV status not recorded). Some clones in this sample may be carry-over from other donors' samples. The CDR3 DNA sequence: TGTGCCATCAGGCCTCCGGGACTAGCGGGAGGGGATTCCTACAATGAGCAGTTCTTC. It translates to CAIRPPGLAGGDSYNEQFF.